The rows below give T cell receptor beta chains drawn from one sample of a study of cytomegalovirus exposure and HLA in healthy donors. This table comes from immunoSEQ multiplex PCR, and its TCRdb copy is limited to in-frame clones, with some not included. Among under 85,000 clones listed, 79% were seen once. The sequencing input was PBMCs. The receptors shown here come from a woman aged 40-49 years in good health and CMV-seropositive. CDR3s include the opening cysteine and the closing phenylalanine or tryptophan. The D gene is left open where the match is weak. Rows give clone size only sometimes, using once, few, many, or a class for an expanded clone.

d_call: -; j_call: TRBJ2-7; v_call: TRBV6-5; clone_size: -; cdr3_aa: CASSSLGSSYEQYF; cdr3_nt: TGTGCCAGCAGTTCCTTGGGCAGCTCCTACGAGCAGTACTTC
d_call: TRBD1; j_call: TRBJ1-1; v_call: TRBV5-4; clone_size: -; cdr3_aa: CASSLVGSQGGAFF; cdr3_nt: TGTGCCAGCAGCTTGGTGGGCTCCCAGGGGGGCGCTTTCTTT
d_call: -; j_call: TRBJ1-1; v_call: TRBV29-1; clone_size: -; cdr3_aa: CSGRGGTEAFF; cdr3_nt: TGCAGCGGCCGGGGTGGGACTGAAGCTTTCTTT
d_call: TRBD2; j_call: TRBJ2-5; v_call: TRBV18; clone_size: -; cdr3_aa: CASSPPRLAGVETQYF; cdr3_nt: TGTGCCAGCTCACCGCCGAGGCTAGCGGGAGTAGAGACCCAGTACTTC
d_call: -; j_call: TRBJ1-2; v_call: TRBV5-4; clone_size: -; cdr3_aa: CASRWDTGIYGYTF; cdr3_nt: TGTGCCAGCAGGTGGGACACGGGTATCTATGGCTACACCTTC
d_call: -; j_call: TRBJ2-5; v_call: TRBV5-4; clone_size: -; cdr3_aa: CASRPPGGGGEYF; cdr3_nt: TGTGCCAGCAGGCCCCCCGGCGGTGGAGGGGAGTACTTC
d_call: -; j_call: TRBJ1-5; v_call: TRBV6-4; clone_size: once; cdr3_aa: CASSRNSNQPQHF; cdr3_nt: TGTGCCAGCAGCCGTAATAGCAATCAGCCCCAGCATTTT
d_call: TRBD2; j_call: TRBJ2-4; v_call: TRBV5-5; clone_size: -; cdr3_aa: CASSSGLAGGRVAKNIQYF; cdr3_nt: TGTGCCAGCAGCTCGGGACTAGCGGGGGGGCGCGTAGCCAAAAACATTCAGTACTTC
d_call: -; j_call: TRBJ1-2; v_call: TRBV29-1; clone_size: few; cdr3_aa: CSVEAGLNYGYTF; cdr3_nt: TGCAGCGTTGAAGCAGGGCTAAACTATGGCTACACCTTC
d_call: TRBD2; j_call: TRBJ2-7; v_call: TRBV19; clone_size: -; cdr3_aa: CASAVSGTTYEQYF; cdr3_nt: TGTGCCAGTGCTGTCTCCGGGACTACCTACGAGCAGTACTTC
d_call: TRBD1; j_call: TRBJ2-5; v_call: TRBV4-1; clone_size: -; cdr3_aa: CASSPRDRGSGLTQYF; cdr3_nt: TGCGCCAGCAGTCCTAGGGACAGGGGATCGGGACTGACCCAGTACTTC
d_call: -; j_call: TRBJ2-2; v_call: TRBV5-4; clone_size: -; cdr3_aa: CASSLTGYTGELFF; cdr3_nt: TGTGCCAGCAGCCTAACAGGGTACACCGGGGAGCTGTTTTTT
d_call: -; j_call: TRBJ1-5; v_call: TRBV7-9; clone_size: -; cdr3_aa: CASSLSGARQPQHF; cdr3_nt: TGTGCCAGCAGCTTGTCTGGGGCCAGGCAGCCCCAGCATTTT
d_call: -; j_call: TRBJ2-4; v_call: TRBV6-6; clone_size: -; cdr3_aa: CASLPGKGKSIQYF; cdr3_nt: TGTGCCAGCCTCCCCGGCAAGGGGAAAAGCATTCAGTACTTC
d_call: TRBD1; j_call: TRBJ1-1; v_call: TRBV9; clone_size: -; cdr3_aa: CASSPGQLNTEAFF; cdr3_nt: TGTGCCAGCAGCCCGGGACAGTTGAACACTGAAGCTTTCTTT
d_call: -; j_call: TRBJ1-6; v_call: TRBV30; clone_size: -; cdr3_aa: CAWSVLGGGNSPLHF; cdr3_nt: TGTGCCTGGAGTGTACTCGGGGGAGGGAATTCACCCCTCCACTTT
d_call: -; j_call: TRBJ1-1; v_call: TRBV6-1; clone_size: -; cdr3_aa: CASSDRQGQTEAFF; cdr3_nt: TGTGCCAGCAGTGATCGGCAGGGGCAAACTGAAGCTTTCTTT
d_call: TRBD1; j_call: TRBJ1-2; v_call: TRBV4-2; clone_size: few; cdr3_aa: CASSQELGQGGGYTF; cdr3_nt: TGTGCCAGCAGCCAAGAACTAGGACAGGGAGGTGGCTACACCTTC
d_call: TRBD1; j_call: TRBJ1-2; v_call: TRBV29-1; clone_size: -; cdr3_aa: CSVEPGQGPYGYTF; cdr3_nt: TGCAGCGTTGAACCGGGACAGGGACCCTATGGCTACACCTTC
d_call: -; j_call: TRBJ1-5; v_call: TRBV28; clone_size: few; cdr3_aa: CASSLTARDLHF; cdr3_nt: TGTGCCAGCAGTTTAACCGCCAGGGATCTACATTTT